The 24 T cell receptor beta chains reported below all come from one sample, sequenced in a study of OX40 agonist ivuxolimab in advanced cancers. The protocol used for the library was the immunoSEQ multiplex PCR assay. Here the immuneACCESS table is served through TCRdb, limited to in-frame sequences with V and J called. Missing clones are a known gap in these copies; in checked studies unresolved V genes cover under half, and the rest lacks a known reason. This sample gives tens of thousands of clones in total; approximately 88% of them show up just once. Together, the top ten hold roughly 0.98% of the sample. The sequenced sample was CD4+ or CD8+ T cells sorted from blood, obtained in a trial of the OX40 agonist ivuxolimab. Every receptor here comes from an adult with an advanced solid tumor such as melanoma, head and neck, liver or kidney cancer.

This clone was seen just once. The genes are TRBV6-5 and TRBJ1-2, with 9 bases identical to TRBD1. The CDR3 totals 12 residues. CDR1 is MNHEY and CDR2 is SVGAGI in the germline V gene. The ends lost 2 bases at V and 11 bases at J; junction bases unmatched: 3. CDR3 region: CASSYGQGHYTF. The CDR3 DNA reads TGTGCCAGCAGTTACGGACAGGGGCATTACACCTTC.

The chain employs TRBV15 and TRBJ2-7; 7 bases line up with TRBD1. V was pared by 3 bases and J by 5 bases, with 7 bases of the junction left unmatched. Looked up from germline, CDR1 is LNHNV and CDR2 is YYDKDF (reference sequence). CDR3 length: 14 residues. The CDR3 nucleotides are TGTGCCACCAGCAGCGACAGGGTAACCCACGAGCAGTACTTC. Protein sequence: CATSSDRVTHEQYF.

The CDR3 region has the DNA TGTGCCAGCAGAACGATTATCCCCGAATCACCCCTCCACTTT. It is translated as CASRTIIPESPLHF. The chain carries TRBV28 and TRBJ1-6; D not resolved. Germline assignment: CDR1 MDHEN and CDR2 SYDVKM. V was cut by 6 bases and J by 10 bases, with 16 bases left in between. This CDR3 has 14 residues.

The rearrangement joins TRBV28 to TRBJ1-4, with 8 bases identical to TRBD1. This CDR3 spans 15 amino acids. Germline values: CDR1 MDHEN, CDR2 SYDVKM. Germline trimming cut 5 bases from V and 10 bases from J; bases unmatched to any gene: 12. The CDR3 coding sequence is TGTGCCAGCAGTCCCCTCGGACAGGGCTTTGGAAAACTGTTTTTT. Its translation is CASSPLGQGFGKLFF.

This rearrangement joins TRBV19 to TRBJ1-2; D is perhaps TRBD1 (6 bases). Germline CDR1 is LNHDA and CDR2 is SQIVND (reference sequence). V was shortened by 10 bases and J by 7 bases, with 25 bases between the two germline ends. The CDR3 sequence is 15 residues long. The CDR3 loop is CATGATGRGGGGYTF. The CDR3, as DNA: TGTGCCACCGGAGCGACAGGCCGGGGAGGAGGTGGCTACACCTTC.

This chain uses TRBV19 with TRBJ2-7, with 9 bases that match TRBD2. J lost 6 bases, V lost 6 bases, and 9 bases had no gene match. The CDR3 runs 14 residues. In germline, CDR1 is LNHDA, CDR2 SQIVND (reference sequence). CDR3: CASRTSGTDGEQYF. CDR3 DNA sequence: TGTGCCAGTAGGACTAGCGGCACTGACGGCGAGCAGTACTTC.

The table lists this clone with a few counts. The V call is TRBV4-1, the J call TRBJ2-5; TRBD2 matches at 11 bases. The V gene end was trimmed by 3 bases and the J gene end by 5 bases; junction bases not matched to a gene: 5. The CDR3 is 15 residues long. Per the germline V gene, CDR1 is MGHRA and CDR2 is YSYEKL. CDR3 nucleotides: TGCGCCAGCAGCCATGGGACTAGCGGTAGGGAGACCCAGTACTTC. Its protein is CASSHGTSGRETQYF.

The chain couples TRBV11-2 to TRBJ2-3, with D possibly being TRBD1 (6 bases). V was pared by 2 bases and J by 1 base, with 10 bases between. The CDR3 spans 15 residues. CDR1 and CDR2 (germline): SGHAT, FQNNGV. Here the CDR3 reads CASSLLPGGTDTQYF. The CDR3 region has the DNA TGTGCCAGCAGCTTACTCCCAGGGGGCACAGATACGCAGTATTTT.

This sequence joins TRBV18 and TRBJ1-5; D perhaps matches TRBD1 (5 bases). The germline V gene encodes CDR1 KGHSH and CDR2 LQKENI. The CDR3 runs to 14 residues. Trimming cost V 6 bases and J 7 bases, with 16 bases left between them. CDR3 DNA sequence: TGTGCCAGCTCCCCGCAGCGGGGGACCCAGCCCCAGCATTTT. Protein: CASSPQRGTQPQHF.

J is TRBJ2-6 and V is TRBV19, with 11 bases fitting TRBD1. V lost 7 bases to trimming and J lost 3 bases; unmatched junction nucleotides: 2. CDR3 length: 15 amino acids. CDR1 is LNHDA, CDR2 SQIVND, per germline (reference sequence). CDR3 sequence: CASTDRGLGANVLTF. CDR3 sequence (DNA): TGTGCCAGTACGGACAGGGGGCTTGGGGCCAACGTCCTGACTTTC.

This chain links TRBV18 with TRBJ2-2, with D possibly called TRBD1 or TRBD2 (5 bases each). Germline loops: CDR1 KGHSH, CDR2 LQKENI. This CDR3 has 16 amino acids. The V and J ends lost 0 bases and 4 bases respectively, with 12 bases between them. Written as DNA, the CDR3 is TGTGCCAGCTCACCACCGTCAGGGAGACCCACCGGGGAGCTGTTTTTT. It yields the protein CASSPPSGRPTGELFF.

This chain links TRBV5-5 with TRBJ2-5, with D maybe TRBD2 (6 bases). Germline V gene sequence: CDR1 SGHKS, CDR2 YYEKEE (reference sequence). Trimming took 6 bases from V and 1 from J, leaving 13 bases between them. The CDR3 loop spans 14 amino acids. CDR3 nucleotides: TGTGCCAGCACCCTGGGGGGTATCCAAGAGACCCAGTACTTC. Translated, it gives CASTLGGIQETQYF.

The chain is built from TRBV4-2 and TRBJ2-5, with 9 bases identical to TRBD1. Germline CDR1 is LGHNA and CDR2 is YNFKEQ. The CDR3 consists of 13 residues. J was trimmed by 9 bases and V by 2 bases; bases with no gene match: 4. The CDR3, as DNA: TGTGCCAGCAGCCAAAGGACAGGGGTAGCCCAGTACTTC. It encodes CASSQRTGVAQYF.

V gene TRBV7-2 combines with J gene TRBJ1-5; D is perhaps TRBD1 (5 bases). CDR1 and CDR2 from the germline V gene are SGHTA and FQGNSA. The CDR3 has 15 amino acids. Deletions cut 3 bases from V and 7 bases from J, with 16 bases between. CDR3 sequence reads: CASSLGPGLMQPQHF. CDR3 sequence (DNA): TGTGCCAGCAGCTTGGGGCCGGGATTGATGCAGCCCCAGCATTTT.

The V gene is TRBV7-2, the J gene TRBJ2-7; D possibly uses TRBD1 or TRBD2 (5 bases each). Germline CDR1 SGHTA, CDR2 FQGNSA. The CDR3 is made up of 14 amino acids. The V end was cut by 5 bases, the J end by 2 bases, with 13 bases between. The CDR3 DNA reads as TGTGCCAGCAGCCGAAGGGACGGTCCCTACGAGCAGTACTTC. This encodes CASSRRDGPYEQYF. Full variable domain (rest looked up from reference TRBV7-2 and TRBJ2-7): GAGVSQSPSNKVTEKGKDVELRCDPISGHTALYWYRQSLGQGLEFLIYFQGNSAPDKSGLPSDRFSAERTGGSVSTLTIQRTQQEDSAVYLCASSRRDGPYEQYFGPGTRLTVT.

The genes are TRBV6-5 and TRBJ2-7; TRBD2 matches 9 bases. CDR1 is MNHEY, CDR2 SVGAGI, per germline. There are 13 residues in the CDR3. V was pared by 10 bases and J by 6 bases, with 10 bases of the junction left unmatched. CDR3 DNA sequence: TGTGCCACCTCGCGGGAGGGAGCCCTCGAGCAGTACTTC. It encodes CATSREGALEQYF.

V gene TRBV5-5 combines with J gene TRBJ1-5, with D perhaps TRBD1 (5 bases). This CDR3 has 15 residues. Germline V CDR1 and CDR2: SGHKS, YYEKEE (reference sequence). Trimming left V 4 bases short and J 6 bases short, with 17 bases between. The CDR3 loop reads CASSQGPMGTQPQHF. CDR3 sequence (DNA): TGTGCCAGCAGCCAAGGGCCGATGGGGACTCAGCCCCAGCATTTT.

The chain uses TRBV5-1 and TRBJ2-2, with TRBD1 matching 7 bases. The ends lost 2 bases at V and 3 bases at J; junction bases unmatched: 4. Per the germline V gene, CDR1 is SGHRS and CDR2 is YFSETQ. This CDR3 is built from 15 residues. Here the CDR3 reads CASSFGTEDTGELFF. The CDR3, as DNA: TGCGCCAGCAGCTTCGGGACAGAAGACACCGGGGAGCTGTTTTTT.

This clone was observed a handful of times. The rearrangement uses TRBV2 and TRBJ2-3, with D hard to call. CDR3 length equals 12 residues. The germline V gene has CDR1 SNHLY and CDR2 FYNNEI. The V gene lost 4 bases and the J gene lost 4 bases, with 6 bases spanning the gap. CDR3 sequence (DNA): TGTGCCAGCAGTGTGGTTCCAGATACGCAGTATTTT. Translation: CASSVVPDTQYF.

The DNA of the CDR3 is TGTGCCAGCTCACCATTTTCTACCTACGAGCAGTACTTC. Translating it yields CASSPFSTYEQYF. The V call is TRBV18, the J call TRBJ2-7, with D hard to call. The CDR3 runs 13 residues. Germline CDR1 reads KGHSH; CDR2 reads LQKENI. V was cut by 2 bases and J by 2 bases, with 7 bases left in between.

This chain joins TRBV7-3 and TRBJ1-2, with D possibly matching TRBD1 (5 bases). Trimming took 2 bases from V and 2 from J, leaving 9 bases between them. This CDR3 region has 14 residues. Germline values: CDR1 SGHTA, CDR2 FQGTGA. The CDR3 DNA reads TGTGCCAGCAGCTTATCAGCAGGGAACTATGGCTACACCTTC. Protein: CASSLSAGNYGYTF.

This clone has more than one count but fewer than ten. The rearrangement links TRBV6-1 to TRBJ2-7; 7 nucleotides agree with TRBD1. The CDR3 is 14 residues long. V lost 7 bases, J lost 6 bases, and 12 bases stayed unmatched. Germline CDR1 MNHNS, CDR2 SASEGT. The CDR3 protein is CASNFGDSIPEQYF. In nucleotides, the CDR3 is TGTGCCAGCAATTTCGGGGACAGTATCCCCGAGCAGTACTTC.

The genes are TRBV28 and TRBJ1-5; 11 bases are a match to TRBD1. This CDR3 is 14 amino acids long. Germline V gene sequence: CDR1 MDHEN, CDR2 SYDVKM. V lost 11 bases to trimming and J lost 6 bases; unmatched junction nucleotides: 9. CDR3 amino acids: CAGRTGGAGQPQHF. CDR3 DNA: TGTGCCGGAAGGACAGGGGGCGCGGGTCAGCCCCAGCATTTT.

The chain recombines TRBV14 with TRBJ1-1; D uncertain. The CDR3 has 13 amino acids. Germline CDR1 is SGHDN and CDR2 is FVKESK. V lost 4 bases, J lost 0 bases, and 6 bases lay in between. The chain's CDR3 is CASSRSLNTEAFF. The DNA for the CDR3 is TGTGCCAGCAGCCGCAGCTTGAACACTGAAGCTTTCTTT.